The clone carrying this T cell receptor beta chain was counted between two and nine times. Its antigen is currently unknown. Sequencing used immunoSEQ multiplex PCR; TCRdb keeps in-frame clones, though not all of them. The sample includes approximately 100,000 clones, 86% of them seen just once. These data belong to a study of T cell responses to AZD1222 COVID-19 vaccine. Study findings and constraints: Only after the peak T cell response were repertoires sampled.

The germline CDR1 and CDR2 sequences are LGHNA and YNFKEQ. Unmatched junction bases numbered 5, after V lost 1 base and J lost 3 bases. This CDR3 spans 15 amino acids. The input for sequencing was peripheral blood, taken on day 0 of AZD1222 vaccination. The V call is TRBV4-2, the J call TRBJ1-1; 7 bases map to TRBD1. The TCR originated in an adult in good health. The CDR3 sequence is CASSQALDRDTEAFF. CDR3 nucleotide sequence: TGTGCCAGCAGCCAAGCTCTTGACAGGGACACTGAAGCTTTCTTT.